This T cell receptor beta chain was sequenced for a study of cytomegalovirus exposure and HLA in healthy donors. Healthy bone marrow donors formed the donor group. Donors showed nominal health when sampled, although they likely had unrecorded immune exposures. In the PCR, 60 Vbeta and 13 Jbeta primers were used. Method: immunoSEQ multiplex PCR; TCRdb's copy keeps in-frame clones and lacks some. The sample shows over 150,000 clones, about 83% of them seen only once. General study findings and limits: At a 0.05 false discovery rate, a later analysis found some 18,000 TCR beta sequences to be associated with HLA alleles.

About this clone: As yet, its antigen is unknown.

The CDR3 spans 15 residues. CDR1 is SGHRS and CDR2 is YFSETQ in the germline V gene. Unmatched junction bases numbered 13, after V lost 4 bases and J lost 8 bases. The chain links TRBV5-1 to TRBJ1-2, with 8 bases matching TRBD1. Sequenced: PBMCs. This clonotype was obtained from a girl aged 5 to 17 in good health and CMV-seropositive. CDR3 in amino acids: CASSGDGQGSFGYTF. CDR3 sequence (DNA): TGCGCCAGCAGCGGGGATGGACAGGGCTCCTTCGGCTACACCTTC.